These T cell receptor beta chains were read from a single sample in a study of radiotherapy plus CTLA-4 blockade in lung cancer. Produced via immunoSEQ multiplex PCR; TCRdb's table is partial and in-frame only. The sample contains fewer than 65,000 clones, 60% to 80% of which appear only once. Sample: peripheral blood, taken from a patient treated with radiotherapy plus ipilimumab. Receptors were obtained from a human donor with non-small cell lung cancer whose response to radiotherapy plus ipilimumab could not be evaluated. Both conserved end residues are trimmed from each CDR3.

CDR3 protein: ASFRPRRTNYGYT; J gene: TRBJ1-2; V gene: TRBV2; CDR3 length: 13
CDR3 protein: ASSLVSGGNTDTQY; J gene: TRBJ2-3; V gene: TRBV5-1; CDR3 length: 14
CDR3 protein: ASSLATGGYNEQF; J gene: TRBJ2-1; V gene: TRBV7-7; CDR3 length: 13
CDR3 protein: ASSQFIQVGMETQY; J gene: TRBJ2-5; V gene: TRBV7-9; CDR3 length: 14
CDR3 protein: AWSGGAGRSYNSPLH; J gene: TRBJ1-6; V gene: TRBV30; CDR3 length: 15
CDR3 protein: ASSWDNMNTEAF; J gene: TRBJ1-1; V gene: TRBV6-5; CDR3 length: 12
CDR3 protein: ASSQELAGGPPQY; J gene: TRBJ2-3; V gene: TRBV4-3; CDR3 length: 13
CDR3 protein: ASSAQDGNQPQH; J gene: TRBJ1-5; V gene: TRBV9; CDR3 length: 12
CDR3 protein: AAGGPPSYNEQF; J gene: TRBJ2-1; V gene: TRBV10-3; CDR3 length: 12
CDR3 protein: ASSLVHPTGETQY; J gene: TRBJ2-5; V gene: TRBV5-6; CDR3 length: 13
CDR3 protein: ASSRKRTSGGSGTGELF; J gene: TRBJ2-2; V gene: TRBV5-6; CDR3 length: 17
CDR3 protein: ASRQGQPYNEQF; J gene: TRBJ2-1; V gene: TRBV6-5; CDR3 length: 12
CDR3 protein: ASSLSPSNEQY; J gene: TRBJ2-7; V gene: TRBV5-1; CDR3 length: 11
CDR3 protein: ASSRGQGGGYEQY; J gene: TRBJ2-7; V gene: TRBV4-1; CDR3 length: 13
CDR3 protein: ASSLGRPYEQY; J gene: TRBJ2-7; V gene: TRBV11-1; CDR3 length: 11
CDR3 protein: ASSYSRAYEQY; J gene: TRBJ2-7; V gene: TRBV6-5; CDR3 length: 11
CDR3 protein: SVRQGTDTQY; J gene: TRBJ2-3; V gene: TRBV29-1; CDR3 length: 10
CDR3 protein: ASSPLGDYGYT; J gene: TRBJ1-2; V gene: TRBV6-5; CDR3 length: 11
CDR3 protein: ASSQEGSLGEQF; J gene: TRBJ2-1; V gene: TRBV4-1; CDR3 length: 12
CDR3 protein: ASRPWGQGDYGYT; J gene: TRBJ1-2; V gene: TRBV28; CDR3 length: 13
CDR3 protein: ASSLRAGTEAF; J gene: TRBJ1-1; V gene: TRBV7-3; CDR3 length: 11
CDR3 protein: ASSVAGQGAHEQF; J gene: TRBJ2-1; V gene: TRBV9; CDR3 length: 13
CDR3 protein: ASSPPAVNTIY; J gene: TRBJ1-3; V gene: TRBV18; CDR3 length: 11